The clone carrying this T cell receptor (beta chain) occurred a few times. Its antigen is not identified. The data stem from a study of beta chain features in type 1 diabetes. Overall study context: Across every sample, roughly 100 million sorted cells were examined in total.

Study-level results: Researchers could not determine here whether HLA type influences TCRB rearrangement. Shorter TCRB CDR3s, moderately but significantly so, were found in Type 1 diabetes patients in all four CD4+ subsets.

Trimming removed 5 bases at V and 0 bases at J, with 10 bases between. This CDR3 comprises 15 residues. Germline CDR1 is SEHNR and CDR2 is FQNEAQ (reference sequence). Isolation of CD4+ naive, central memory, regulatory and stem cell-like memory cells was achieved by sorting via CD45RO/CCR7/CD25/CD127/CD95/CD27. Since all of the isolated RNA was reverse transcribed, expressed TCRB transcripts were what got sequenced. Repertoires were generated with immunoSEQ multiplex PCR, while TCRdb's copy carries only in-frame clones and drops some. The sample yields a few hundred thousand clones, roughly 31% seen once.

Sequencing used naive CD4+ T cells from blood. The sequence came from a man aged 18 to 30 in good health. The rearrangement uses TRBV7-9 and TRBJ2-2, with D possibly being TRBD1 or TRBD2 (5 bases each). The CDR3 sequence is CASSGWDPNTGELFF. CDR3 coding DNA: TGTGCCAGCAGCGGATGGGACCCGAACACCGGGGAGCTGTTTTTT.